This T cell receptor beta chain stems from a study of vaccination and CD4 T cells after COVID-19. Study-level information: Overlapping spike peptides from SARS-CoV-2, HCoV-NL63, HCoV-OC43 and HCoV-229E served to stimulate the cells.

This clonotype appeared a few times. Its antigen is not known. General study results and limits: Convalescent patients had a median roughly 86% of reactive clones appearing only post-vaccination.

The Oncomine TCR Beta short-read assay was what sequenced the DNA obtained from cultured CD4+ T cells. Cultured CD4+ T cells yielded the extracted genomic DNA. Via MiXCR, TCRdb re-called the PCR reads, giving one row per CDR3 protein. The sample holds about 22,000 distinct CDR3 sequences, approximately 32% seen once. The treatment here: approximately 9-day PBMC culture with coronavirus spike peptide pools or control peptides (ViraFEST assay). Peptide-pool expansion of antigen-specific T cells preceded TCR sequencing in ViraFEST. The CDR3 runs 15 residues. V was cut by 3 bases and J by 2 bases, with 14 bases left in between. Germline loops: CDR1 DFQATT, CDR2 SNEGSKA (reference sequence).

The sequenced material came from cultured CD4+ T cells from blood. The source is a human donor with COVID-19. The chain carries TRBV20-1 and TRBJ1-3, with TRBD1 as a possible D gene (5 bases). This CDR3 is CSASSGREAGNTIYF. Written as DNA, the CDR3 is TGCAGTGCTAGCTCGGGCAGGGAGGCTGGAAACACCATATATTTT.